Listed below are T cell receptor beta chains from one sample, sequenced in a study of T cells after somatic rescue of genetic block. Clones were read by immunoSEQ multiplex PCR, and TCRdb kept only the in-frame ones, dropping some. The sample shows 70,000 to 95,000 clones, 90% of them seen only once. Sequences were obtained from peripheral blood mononuclear cells (PBMCs). The receptor set was obtained from a woman under 30. CDR3s include the opening cysteine and the closing phenylalanine or tryptophan. Each record gives: clone size, J gene, D gene, V gene, CDR3 protein, CDR3 DNA. A D gene is named only where the DNA matches it firmly. Clone size is shown for a subset of rows, as once, few, many or a class of expanded clone.

size: NA
J: TRBJ2-5
D: NA
V: TRBV29-1
CDR3: CSVERRGRGETQYF
DNA: TGCAGCGTTGAAAGGCGGGGGCGCGGAGAGACCCAGTACTTC

size: NA
J: TRBJ2-3
D: TRBD2
V: TRBV29-1
CDR3: CSVRGLAGWADTQYF
DNA: TGCAGCGTTCGGGGACTAGCGGGATGGGCAGATACGCAGTATTTT

size: NA
J: TRBJ2-2
D: NA
V: TRBV7-9
CDR3: CASRDAGTGTGELFF
DNA: TGTGCCAGCAGGGATGCGGGAACGGGCACCGGGGAGCTGTTTTTT

size: NA
J: TRBJ1-6
D: TRBD1
V: TRBV4-1
CDR3: CASSPRTGGGNSPLHF
DNA: TGCGCCAGCAGCCCACGGACAGGGGGTGGTAATTCACCCCTCCACTTT

size: NA
J: TRBJ2-2
D: TRBD2
V: TRBV10-3
CDR3: CAIGGGRTTGELFF
DNA: TGTGCCATCGGCGGCGGGAGGACCACCGGGGAGCTGTTTTTT

size: once
J: TRBJ1-1
D: TRBD1
V: TRBV28
CDR3: CASRDTTGEGTEAFF
DNA: TGTGCCAGCAGGGACACAACAGGGGAGGGCACTGAAGCTTTCTTT

size: once
J: TRBJ2-7
D: NA
V: TRBV7-2
CDR3: CASSPGWGYEQYF
DNA: TGTGCCAGCAGCCCCGGATGGGGCTACGAGCAGTACTTC

size: NA
J: TRBJ2-1
D: TRBD2
V: TRBV19
CDR3: CASSIQASGRNNEQFF
DNA: TGTGCCAGTAGTATCCAAGCTAGCGGGAGAAACAATGAGCAGTTCTTC

size: few
J: TRBJ1-1
D: NA
V: TRBV9
CDR3: CASSEGFTGTEAFF
DNA: TGTGCCAGCAGCGAGGGTTTCACGGGCACTGAAGCTTTCTTT

size: NA
J: TRBJ1-1
D: NA
V: TRBV15
CDR3: CATSRKRGSEAFF
DNA: TGTGCCACCAGCAGAAAGAGGGGATCTGAAGCTTTCTTT

size: NA
J: TRBJ1-3
D: NA
V: TRBV19
CDR3: CATNPGYSGNTIYF
DNA: TGTGCCACGAACCCGGGGTACTCTGGAAACACCATATATTTT

size: NA
J: TRBJ1-1
D: NA
V: TRBV5-1
CDR3: CASYPGPWNTEAFF
DNA: TGCGCCAGCTACCCGGGGCCCTGGAACACTGAAGCTTTCTTT